These 29 T cell receptor beta chains were all obtained from the same sample, sequenced in a study of T cell responses to AZD1222 COVID-19 vaccine. This table comes from immunoSEQ multiplex PCR, and its TCRdb copy is limited to in-frame clones, with some not included. This repertoire shows roughly 120,000 clones, 85% to 90% found once; its top ten account for 8.4%. The input for sequencing was peripheral blood, taken on day 0 of AZD1222 vaccination. The receptors were gathered from an adult in good health.

This sequence joins TRBV3-1 (or the pseudogene TRBV3-2) and TRBJ2-3; no firm D call. Trimming removed 4 bases from V and 0 bases from J, with 8 bases in between. From germline, CDR1 is LGHDT and CDR2 YNNKEL (reference sequence). This CDR3 spans 14 amino acids. Here the CDR3 DNA reads TGTGCCAGCAGCCCCACTCTTAGCACAGATACGCAGTATTTT. Encoded protein: CASSPTLSTDTQYF.

This clone has more than one count but fewer than ten. The chain carries TRBV18 and TRBJ2-7; unclear D gene. V was shortened by 6 bases and J by 3 bases, with 9 bases between the two germline ends. The CDR3 sequence is 12 residues long. Germline CDR1 and CDR2: KGHSH and LQKENI. CDR3 bases: TGTGCCAGCTCCCCCTCCGACTACGAGCAGTACTTC. Translation: CASSPSDYEQYF.

The CDR3, as DNA: TGTGCCAGCAGCGTAGTAGGGGAAGTCGGGGAGCTGTTTTTT. Protein product: CASSVVGEVGELFF. This chain connects TRBV9 to TRBJ2-2, with D maybe TRBD1 (5 bases). With 0 bases removed from V and 7 bases from J, the gap between germline ends came to 10 bases. CDR1 and CDR2 (germline): SGDLS, YYNGEE. The CDR3 totals 14 residues.

The chain links TRBV2 to TRBJ1-1; TRBD1 is a possible D gene (5 bases). The germline V gene has CDR1 SNHLY and CDR2 FYNNEI. This CDR3 comprises 13 residues. The V end was cut by 4 bases, the J end by 5 bases, with 11 bases between. Here the CDR3 reads CASSGQFRTEAFF. As DNA, the CDR3 is TGTGCCAGCAGTGGACAGTTTCGGACTGAAGCTTTCTTT.

This chain connects TRBV30 to TRBJ2-7; D might be TRBD1 (5 bases). The CDR3 loop spans 12 amino acids. Germline-derived CDR1 and CDR2 are GTSNPN and SVGIG (reference sequence). The ends were cut back, 5 bases at V and 0 bases at J, with 8 bases in the middle. CDR3 region: CAWGDSSYEQYF. The CDR3 DNA follows: TGTGCCTGGGGAGACAGCTCCTACGAGCAGTACTTC.

The chain has TRBV5-1 and TRBJ1-6; D ambiguous. Trimming shortened V by 2 bases and J by 7 bases, and 10 bases separated the two germline ends. Germline V CDR1 and CDR2: SGHRS, YFSETQ. This CDR3 comprises 14 residues. CDR3 nucleotide sequence: TGCGCCAGCAGCTTCGGCGGTGCGAATTCACCCCTCCACTTT. Translating gives CASSFGGANSPLHF.

V usage is TRBV4-1 and J usage is TRBJ2-7; 10 bases are shared with TRBD1. J gave up 1 base and V 3 bases, and 9 bases lay outside the gene matches. Looked up from germline, CDR1 is MGHRA and CDR2 is YSYEKL. This CDR3 is 17 amino acids long. This CDR3 reads CASSQGPGTGVSYEQYF. CDR3 nucleotides: TGCGCCAGCAGCCAGGGACCCGGGACAGGGGTTTCCTACGAGCAGTACTTC.

The chain has TRBV6-4 and TRBJ2-2; D is uncertain. The germline V gene has CDR1 MRHNA and CDR2 SNTAGT. Trimming cost V 0 bases and J 8 bases, with 16 bases left between them. This CDR3 has 16 residues. In DNA, the CDR3 is TGTGCCAGCAGTGACTCGGGCAGTCACCCGACTGGGGAGCTGTTTTTT. It codes for CASSDSGSHPTGELFF.

This clone has a single count. CDR3 protein: CASSHAGGRTEAFF. The CDR3 coding sequence is TGTGCCAGCAGCCACGCAGGGGGCCGCACTGAAGCTTTCTTT. The chain is built from TRBV3-1 (or the pseudogene TRBV3-2) and TRBJ1-1; the match to TRBD1 covers 8 bases. Trimming took 3 bases from V and 4 from J; bases not matched to a gene: 4. The CDR3 totals 14 residues. The V gene's germline CDR1 is LGHDT and CDR2 YNNKEL (reference sequence).

The chain joins TRBV28 to TRBJ2-2; D may be TRBD1 (5 bases). This CDR3 spans 15 amino acids. The V end was cut by 1 base, the J end by 6 bases, with 12 bases between. Per germline, CDR1 MDHEN and CDR2 SYDVKM. The CDR3 DNA is TGTGCCAGCAGTTTATTTGGGGCCAACGCCGGGGAGCTGTTTTTT. The encoded protein is CASSLFGANAGELFF.

This chain uses TRBV6-1 with TRBJ2-7; D remains ambiguous. The CDR3 has 16 residues. V was clipped by 2 bases and J by 2 bases, with 16 bases between them. CDR1 and CDR2 from the germline V gene are MNHNS and SASEGT. The CDR3 bases are TGTGCCAGCAGTGAAAGGAGCCATCCTGCCCCCTACGAGCAGTACTTC. Translation gives CASSERSHPAPYEQYF.

The rearrangement links TRBV15 to TRBJ2-1, with a weak D call TRBD1 (5 bases). This CDR3 has 14 residues. CDR1 is LNHNV and CDR2 is YYDKDF in the germline V gene (reference sequence). V was clipped by 5 bases and J by 10 bases, with 18 bases between them. The CDR3 sequence is CATSSPGRRGEQFF. In DNA form, the CDR3 reads TGTGCCACCAGCTCCCCGGGCCGAAGGGGAGAGCAGTTCTTC.

This clone was recorded once. The rearrangement joins TRBV5-5 to TRBJ1-1; no clear D gene. V was trimmed by 2 bases and J by 0 bases, leaving 17 bases between them. The CDR3 contains 17 residues. Per the germline V gene, CDR1 is SGHKS and CDR2 is YYEKEE (reference sequence). The CDR3 DNA is TGTGCCAGCAGCTTTGGTCGCCACCGAGGAATGAACACTGAAGCTTTCTTT. Its protein is CASSFGRHRGMNTEAFF.

The rearrangement links TRBV11-2 to TRBJ1-1; D unclear. Germline V gives CDR1 SGHAT, CDR2 FQNNGV. Trimming shortened V by 3 bases and J by 1 base, and 6 bases separated the two germline ends. The CDR3 has 13 amino acids. The CDR3: CASSFQENTEAFF. CDR3 nucleotide sequence: TGTGCCAGCAGCTTCCAGGAGAACACTGAAGCTTTCTTT.

The chain employs TRBV7-9 and TRBJ2-7; possibly TRBD2 for D (6 bases). The CDR3 runs 15 residues. Trimming left V 7 bases short and J 1 base short, with 17 bases between. Germline-derived CDR1 and CDR2 are SEHNR and FQNEAQ (reference sequence). This CDR3 reads CASTSWASESYEQYF. The CDR3 DNA follows: TGTGCCAGCACTAGTTGGGCTAGCGAGTCCTACGAGCAGTACTTC.

A single count supports this clone. The V and J genes are TRBV18 and TRBJ2-6; 7 nucleotides align to TRBD1. Germline V gives CDR1 KGHSH, CDR2 LQKENI. The CDR3 contains 17 residues. V was clipped by 6 bases and J by 1 base; unmatched bases: 9. Here the CDR3 reads CASSSRQGSSGANVLTF. The DNA of the CDR3 is TGTGCCAGCTCCAGCAGACAGGGCTCTTCTGGGGCCAACGTCCTGACTTTC. Based on the CDR3 plus reference TRBV18 and TRBJ2-6, the full variable domain is NAGVMQNPRHLVRRRGQEARLRCSPMKGHSHVYWYRQLPEEGLKFMVYLQKENIIDESGMPKERFSAEFPKEGPSILRIQQVVRGDSAAYFCASSSRQGSSGANVLTFGAGSRLTVL.

This clone was seen only a few times. This chain links TRBV7-8 with TRBJ1-1, with unresolved D. The CDR3 sequence is 13 residues long. The V gene lost 2 bases and the J gene lost 5 bases, with 9 bases spanning the gap. From germline, CDR1 is SGHVS and CDR2 FQNEAQ. This chain's CDR3 is CASSLSLITEAFF. The CDR3 region has the DNA TGTGCCAGCAGCTTATCGCTCATAACTGAAGCTTTCTTT.

V and J are TRBV5-6 and TRBJ1-4; a possible D gene is TRBD1 (6 bases). CDR1 and CDR2 from the germline V gene are SGHDT and YYEEEE. The CDR3 has 16 amino acids. Trimming pared 2 bases from V and 3 bases from J, leaving 14 bases between. In nucleotides, the CDR3 is TGTGCCAGCAGCTTTACCGGGAGGGGGGCTAATGAAAAACTGTTTTTT. The encoded protein is CASSFTGRGANEKLFF.

The chain has TRBV12-3 or TRBV12-4 and TRBJ1-2; 7 bases fit TRBD1. The junction had 0 bases not matched to a gene; V was cut back by 5 bases and J by 6 bases. CDR3 size: 11 residues. CDR3 DNA sequence: TGTGCCAGCAGTCAGGGGGATGGCTACACCTTC. It codes for CASSQGDGYTF.

This clone was found once. The chain couples TRBV11-2 to TRBJ1-1; 9 nucleotides align to TRBD1. The length of the CDR3 is 15 residues. Looked up from germline, CDR1 is SGHAT and CDR2 is FQNNGV. V shed 4 bases, J shed 2 bases, and the junction held 5 bases outside the gene matches. CDR3 region: CASSSRQGDNTEAFF. The DNA for the CDR3 is TGTGCCAGCAGCTCAAGACAGGGGGACAACACTGAAGCTTTCTTT.

The chain uses TRBV18 and TRBJ2-7, with 10 bases aligning to TRBD2. With 3 bases clipped from V and 5 bases from J, the junction kept 4 bases outside the gene matches. Per the germline V gene, CDR1 is KGHSH and CDR2 is LQKENI. The CDR3 has 14 residues. Written as DNA, the CDR3 is TGTGCCAGCTCACCTACTAGCGGGGACAACGAGCAGTACTTC. This gives the protein CASSPTSGDNEQYF. Full variable domain (missing parts from reference TRBV18 and TRBJ2-7): NAGVMQNPRHLVRRRGQEARLRCSPMKGHSHVYWYRQLPEEGLKFMVYLQKENIIDESGMPKERFSAEFPKEGPSILRIQQVVRGDSAAYFCASSPTSGDNEQYFGPGTRLTVT.

This chain uses TRBV27 with TRBJ2-5; tentatively, D is TRBD1 (5 bases). Germline V CDR1 and CDR2: MNHEY, SMNVEV (reference sequence). There are 12 residues in the CDR3. Trimming left V 4 bases short and J 8 bases short, with 11 bases between. The CDR3: CASSSHRGTQYF. CDR3 coding DNA: TGTGCCAGCAGTTCCCATAGGGGAACCCAGTACTTC.

J is TRBJ1-1 and V is TRBV6-5; D not certain. V gave up 0 bases and J gave up 0 bases, with 8 bases separating them. The V gene's germline CDR1 is MNHEY and CDR2 SVGAGI. The CDR3 covers 15 residues. The CDR3 sequence: CASSYSISMNTEAFF. In nucleotides, the CDR3 is TGTGCCAGCAGTTACTCGATATCCATGAACACTGAAGCTTTCTTT.

This chain joins TRBV6-6 and TRBJ1-1; D is unclear. The V gene lost 5 bases and the J gene lost 6 bases, with 16 bases spanning the gap. Germline V lookup: CDR1 MNHNY, CDR2 SVGAGI (reference sequence). The CDR3 contains 14 residues. This CDR3 is CASSHSPWVSEAFF. DNA for the CDR3: TGTGCCAGCAGTCATAGCCCCTGGGTATCTGAAGCTTTCTTT.

The V and J genes are TRBV10-2 and TRBJ1-1; D gene ambiguous. The germline V gene has CDR1 WSHSY and CDR2 SAAADI. The CDR3 consists of 15 residues. V lost 3 bases to trimming and J lost 3 bases, with 14 bases between them. CDR3 DNA sequence: TGCGCCAGCAGTGATCCCCCCGTCGGGGACACTGAAGCTTTCTTT. Protein: CASSDPPVGDTEAFF.

Of note for this clone: Distinct nucleotide sequences in the sample also encode this CDR3. This chain connects TRBV2 to TRBJ2-5, with no clear D. The V end was cut by 5 bases, the J end by 1 base, with 2 bases between. CDR1 is SNHLY, CDR2 FYNNEI, per germline. CDR3 size: 11 residues. CDR3 protein: CASSIQETQYF. The CDR3 coding sequence is TGTGCCAGCAGTATCCAAGAGACCCAGTACTTC. Full variable domain (missing parts from reference TRBV2 and TRBJ2-5): EPEVTQTPSHQVTQMGQEVILRCVPISNHLYFYWYRQILGQKVEFLVSFYNNEISEKSEIFDDQFSVERPDGSNFTLKIRSTKLEDSAMYFCASSIQETQYFGPGTRLLVL.

In this sample, this clone turned up a few times. J is TRBJ2-2 and V is TRBV6-4, with 8 bases that match TRBD2. The CDR3 consists of 13 residues. The germline CDR1 and CDR2 sequences are MRHNA and SNTAGT. The trim removed 6 bases at V and 3 bases at J, leaving 0 bases unmatched. CDR3 nucleotide sequence: TGTGCCAGCAGCGGGGGGGACACCGGGGAGCTGTTTTTT. Its translation: CASSGGDTGELFF.

The chain is built from TRBV2 and TRBJ2-1, with a possible D match to TRBD2 (6 bases). CDR3 length equals 16 residues. The germline V gene encodes CDR1 SNHLY and CDR2 FYNNEI. V lost 2 bases and J lost 6, with 17 bases in between. Here the CDR3 reads CASSESILKTSNEQFF. The CDR3 bases are TGTGCCAGCAGTGAATCAATCCTTAAGACTAGCAATGAGCAGTTCTTC. Combining the CDR3 with reference TRBV2 and TRBJ2-1 gives the whole variable domain EPEVTQTPSHQVTQMGQEVILRCVPISNHLYFYWYRQILGQKVEFLVSFYNNEISEKSEIFDDQFSVERPDGSNFTLKIRSTKLEDSAMYFCASSESILKTSNEQFFGPGTRLTVL.

This chain uses TRBV2 with TRBJ2-1; possible D gene TRBD1, 5 bases. Germline CDR1 SNHLY, CDR2 FYNNEI. The CDR3 runs 14 residues. Between the trimmed V and J ends, which lost 5 bases and 0 bases, there was a span of 8 bases. This CDR3 reads CASSQTVSYNEQFF. The CDR3 bases are TGTGCCAGCAGTCAGACAGTCTCCTACAATGAGCAGTTCTTC.